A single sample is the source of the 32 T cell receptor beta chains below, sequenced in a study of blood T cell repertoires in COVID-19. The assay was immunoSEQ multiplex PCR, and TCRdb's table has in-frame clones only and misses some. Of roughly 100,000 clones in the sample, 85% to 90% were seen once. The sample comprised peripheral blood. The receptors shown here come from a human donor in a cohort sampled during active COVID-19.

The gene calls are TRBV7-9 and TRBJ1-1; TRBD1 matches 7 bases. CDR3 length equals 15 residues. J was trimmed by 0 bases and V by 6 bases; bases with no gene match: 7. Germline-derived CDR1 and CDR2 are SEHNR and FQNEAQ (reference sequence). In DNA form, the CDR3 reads TGTGCCAGCAGACGGAGCAGGGGGTTGAACACTGAAGCTTTCTTT. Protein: CASRRSRGLNTEAFF. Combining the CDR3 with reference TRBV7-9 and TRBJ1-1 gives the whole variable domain DTGVSQNPRHKITKRGQNVTFRCDPISEHNRLYWYRQTLGQGPEFLTYFQNEAQLEKSRLLSDRFSAERPKGSFSTLEIQRTEQGDSAMYLCASRRSRGLNTEAFFGQGTRLTVV.

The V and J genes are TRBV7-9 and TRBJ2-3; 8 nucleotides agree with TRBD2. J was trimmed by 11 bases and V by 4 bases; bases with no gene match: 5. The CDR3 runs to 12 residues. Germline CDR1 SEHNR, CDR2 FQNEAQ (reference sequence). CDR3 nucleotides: TGTGCCAGCAGCTCCCCGGGGGGGTTGCAGTATTTT. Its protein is CASSSPGGLQYF.

CDR3 DNA: TGTGCCAGCAGCCAAGGGCTAGCGGGGGGAGAGACCCAGTACTTC. Its protein product is CASSQGLAGGETQYF. The rearrangement links TRBV3-1 (or the pseudogene TRBV3-2) to TRBJ2-5; 11 bases are shared with TRBD2. With V trimmed by 1 base and J by 4 bases, 2 bases remained unmatched. CDR1 is LGHDT, CDR2 YNNKEL, per germline (reference sequence). CDR3 length equals 15 residues.

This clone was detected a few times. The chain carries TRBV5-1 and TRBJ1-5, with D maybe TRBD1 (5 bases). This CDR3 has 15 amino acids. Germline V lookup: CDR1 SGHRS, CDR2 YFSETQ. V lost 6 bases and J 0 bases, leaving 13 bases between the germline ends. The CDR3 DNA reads TGCGCCAGCACCCGGCGCGGGGGTAGCAATCAGCCCCAGCATTTT. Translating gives CASTRRGGSNQPQHF.

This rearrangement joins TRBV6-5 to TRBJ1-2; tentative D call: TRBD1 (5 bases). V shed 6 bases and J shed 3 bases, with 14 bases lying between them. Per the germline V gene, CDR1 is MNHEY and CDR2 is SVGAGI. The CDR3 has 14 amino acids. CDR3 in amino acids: CASRDSGLDYGYTF. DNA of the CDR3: TGTGCCAGCAGAGACTCGGGACTTGACTATGGCTACACCTTC.

The CDR3 here is CASSAGSLKNTEAFF. For the CDR3, the DNA is TGCGCCAGCAGCGCGGGGTCCTTGAAAAACACTGAAGCTTTCTTT. The chain links TRBV5-1 to TRBJ1-1; D unresolved. CDR1 SGHRS and CDR2 YFSETQ come from the germline V gene. The V and J ends lost 4 bases and 2 bases respectively, with 15 bases between them. This CDR3 is 15 amino acids long.

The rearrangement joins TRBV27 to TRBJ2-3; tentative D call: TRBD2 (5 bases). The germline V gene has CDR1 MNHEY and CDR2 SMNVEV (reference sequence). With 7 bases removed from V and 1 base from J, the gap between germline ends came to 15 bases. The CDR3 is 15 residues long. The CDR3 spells CASTRRFGGTDTQYF. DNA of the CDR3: TGTGCCAGCACGAGGAGGTTTGGGGGCACAGATACGCAGTATTTT.

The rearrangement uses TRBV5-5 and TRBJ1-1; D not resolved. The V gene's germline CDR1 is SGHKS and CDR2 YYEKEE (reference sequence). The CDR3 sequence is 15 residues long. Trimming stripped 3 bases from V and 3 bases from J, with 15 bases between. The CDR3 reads CASSSLPARDTEAFF. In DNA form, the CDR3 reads TGTGCCAGCAGCTCCCTCCCGGCCCGGGACACTGAAGCTTTCTTT.

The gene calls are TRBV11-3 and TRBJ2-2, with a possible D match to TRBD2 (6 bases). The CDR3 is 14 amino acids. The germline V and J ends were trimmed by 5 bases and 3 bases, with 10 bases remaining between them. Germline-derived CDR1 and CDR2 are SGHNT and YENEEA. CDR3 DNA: TGTGCCAGCAGCCCCGGGACTTACACCGGGGAGCTGTTTTTT. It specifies CASSPGTYTGELFF.

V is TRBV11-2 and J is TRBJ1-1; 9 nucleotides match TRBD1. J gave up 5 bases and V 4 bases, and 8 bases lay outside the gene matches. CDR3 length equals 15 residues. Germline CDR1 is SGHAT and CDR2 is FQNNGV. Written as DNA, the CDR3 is TGTGCCAGCAGCTCCCGGACAGGGGAAGGAACTGAAGCTTTCTTT. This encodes CASSSRTGEGTEAFF.

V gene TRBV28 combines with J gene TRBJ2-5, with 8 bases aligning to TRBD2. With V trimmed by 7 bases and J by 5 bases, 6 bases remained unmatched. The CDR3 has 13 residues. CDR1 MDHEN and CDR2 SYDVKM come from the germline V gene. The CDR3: CASTAGGGETQYF. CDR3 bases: TGTGCCAGCACCGCGGGGGGAGGGGAGACCCAGTACTTC.

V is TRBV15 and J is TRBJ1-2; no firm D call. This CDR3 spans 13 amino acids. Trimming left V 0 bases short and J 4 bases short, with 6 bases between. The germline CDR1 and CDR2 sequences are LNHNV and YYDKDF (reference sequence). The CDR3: CATSREHSYGYTF. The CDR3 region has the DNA TGTGCCACCAGCAGAGAGCATAGCTATGGCTACACCTTC.

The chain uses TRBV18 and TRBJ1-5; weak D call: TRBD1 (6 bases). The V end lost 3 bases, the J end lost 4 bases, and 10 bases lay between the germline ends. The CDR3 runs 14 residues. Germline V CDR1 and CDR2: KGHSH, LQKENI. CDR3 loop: CASSPAGDNQPQHF. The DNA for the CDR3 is TGTGCCAGCTCACCGGCAGGGGATAATCAGCCCCAGCATTTT. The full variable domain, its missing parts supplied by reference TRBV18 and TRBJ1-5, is NAGVMQNPRHLVRRRGQEARLRCSPMKGHSHVYWYRQLPEEGLKFMVYLQKENIIDESGMPKERFSAEFPKEGPSILRIQQVVRGDSAAYFCASSPAGDNQPQHFGDGTRLSIL.

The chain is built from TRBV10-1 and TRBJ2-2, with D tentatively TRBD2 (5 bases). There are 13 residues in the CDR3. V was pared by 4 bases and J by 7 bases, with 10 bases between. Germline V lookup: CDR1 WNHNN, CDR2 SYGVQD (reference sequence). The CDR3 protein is CASSGTDFGELFF. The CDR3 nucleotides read TGCGCCAGCAGTGGGACGGACTTCGGGGAGCTGTTTTTT.

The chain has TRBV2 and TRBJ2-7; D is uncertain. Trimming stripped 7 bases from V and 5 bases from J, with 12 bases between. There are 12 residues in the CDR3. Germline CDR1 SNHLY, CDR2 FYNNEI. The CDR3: CASTPGGNEQYF. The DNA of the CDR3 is TGTGCCAGCACTCCGGGTGGCAACGAGCAGTACTTC.

The CDR3 reads CATSRDRGVSGYTF. The CDR3 nucleotides read TGTGCCACCAGCAGAGACCGCGGAGTCTCTGGCTACACCTTC. The chain employs TRBV15 and TRBJ1-2, with D uncertain. CDR1 is LNHNV and CDR2 is YYDKDF in the germline V gene (reference sequence). Deletions cut 0 bases from V and 7 bases from J, with 12 bases between. The CDR3 is 14 amino acids.

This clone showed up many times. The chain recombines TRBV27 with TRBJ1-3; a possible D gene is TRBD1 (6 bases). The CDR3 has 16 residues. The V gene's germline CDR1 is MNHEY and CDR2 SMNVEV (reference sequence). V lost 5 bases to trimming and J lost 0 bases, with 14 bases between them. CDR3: CASSPGNRVSGNTIYF. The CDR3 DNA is TGTGCCAGCAGTCCGGGCAACAGGGTCTCTGGAAACACCATATATTTT.

The CDR3 nucleotides read TGTGCCAGCAGCTTAGGGCGTGTGGAGGATGAGCAGTTCTTC. It yields the protein CASSLGRVEDEQFF. The V call is TRBV11-2, the J call TRBJ2-1; D may be TRBD2 (5 bases). The CDR3 consists of 14 residues. Germline V gene lookup returns CDR1 SGHAT and CDR2 FQNNGV. With 1 base removed from V and 8 bases from J, the gap between germline ends came to 12 bases.

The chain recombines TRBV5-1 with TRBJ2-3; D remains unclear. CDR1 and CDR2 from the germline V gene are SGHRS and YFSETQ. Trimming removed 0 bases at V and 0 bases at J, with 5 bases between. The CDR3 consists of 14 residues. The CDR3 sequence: CASSLELSTDTQYF. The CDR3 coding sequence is TGCGCCAGCAGCTTGGAACTGAGCACAGATACGCAGTATTTT.

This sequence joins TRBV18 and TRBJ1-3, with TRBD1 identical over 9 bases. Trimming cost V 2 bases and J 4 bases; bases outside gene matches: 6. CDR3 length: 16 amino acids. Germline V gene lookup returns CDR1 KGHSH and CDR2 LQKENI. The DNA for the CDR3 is TGTGCCAGCTCACCAATGACAGGGGGAATGGGAAACACCATATATTTT. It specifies CASSPMTGGMGNTIYF.

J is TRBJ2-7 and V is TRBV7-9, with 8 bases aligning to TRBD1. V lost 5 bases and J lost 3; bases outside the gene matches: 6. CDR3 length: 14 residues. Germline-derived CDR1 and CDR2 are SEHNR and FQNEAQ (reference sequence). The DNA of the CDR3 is TGTGCCAGCAGCAGGGTCGGACAGGGCTACGAGCAGTACTTC. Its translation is CASSRVGQGYEQYF.

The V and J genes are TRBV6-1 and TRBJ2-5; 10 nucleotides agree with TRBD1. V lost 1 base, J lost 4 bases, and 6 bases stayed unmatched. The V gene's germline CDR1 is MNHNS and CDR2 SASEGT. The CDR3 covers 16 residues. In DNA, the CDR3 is TGTGCCAGCAGTGAAGGAGTGGGGACAGGGGCAGAGACCCAGTACTTC. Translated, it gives CASSEGVGTGAETQYF.

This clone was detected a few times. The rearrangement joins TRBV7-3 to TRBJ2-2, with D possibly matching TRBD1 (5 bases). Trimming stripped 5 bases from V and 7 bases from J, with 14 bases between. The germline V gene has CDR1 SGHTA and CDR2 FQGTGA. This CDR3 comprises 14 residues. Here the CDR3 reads CASSPSQGHGELFF. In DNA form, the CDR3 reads TGTGCCAGCAGCCCGTCCCAGGGCCACGGGGAGCTGTTTTTT. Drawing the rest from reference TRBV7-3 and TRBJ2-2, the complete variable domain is GAGVSQTPSNKVTEKGKYVELRCDPISGHTALYWYRQSLGQGPEFLIYFQGTGAADDSGLPNDRFFAVRPEGSVSTLKIQRTERGDSAVYLCASSPSQGHGELFFGEGSRLTVL.

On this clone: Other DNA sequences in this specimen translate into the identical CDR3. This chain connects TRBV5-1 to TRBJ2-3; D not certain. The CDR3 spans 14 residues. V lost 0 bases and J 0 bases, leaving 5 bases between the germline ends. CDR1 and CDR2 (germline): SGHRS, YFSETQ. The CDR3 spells CASSLGQSTDTQYF. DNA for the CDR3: TGCGCCAGCAGCTTGGGGCAGAGCACAGATACGCAGTATTTT.

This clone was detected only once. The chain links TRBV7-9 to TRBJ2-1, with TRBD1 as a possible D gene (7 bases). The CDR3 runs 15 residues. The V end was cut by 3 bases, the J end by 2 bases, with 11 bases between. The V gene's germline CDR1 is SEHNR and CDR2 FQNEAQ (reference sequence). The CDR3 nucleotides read TGTGCCAGCAGCTTTCCAGGGGGGACCTACAATGAGCAGTTCTTC. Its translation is CASSFPGGTYNEQFF.

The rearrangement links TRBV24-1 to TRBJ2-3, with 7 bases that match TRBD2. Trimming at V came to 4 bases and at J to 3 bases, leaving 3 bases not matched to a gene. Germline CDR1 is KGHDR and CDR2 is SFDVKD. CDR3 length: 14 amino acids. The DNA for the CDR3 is TGTGCCACCAGTGAGGCGGGGGTGACAGATACGCAGTATTTT. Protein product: CATSEAGVTDTQYF.

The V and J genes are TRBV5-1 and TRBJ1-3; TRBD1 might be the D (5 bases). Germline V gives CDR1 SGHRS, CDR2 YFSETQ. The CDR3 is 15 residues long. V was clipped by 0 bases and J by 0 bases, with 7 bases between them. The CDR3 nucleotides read TGCGCCAGCAGCTTGGGACAGATCTCTGGAAACACCATATATTTT. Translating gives CASSLGQISGNTIYF.

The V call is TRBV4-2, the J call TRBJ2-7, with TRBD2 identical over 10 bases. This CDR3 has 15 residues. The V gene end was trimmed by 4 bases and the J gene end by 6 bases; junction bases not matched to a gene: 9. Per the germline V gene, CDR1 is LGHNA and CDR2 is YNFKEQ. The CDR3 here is CASSRPTSGKGEQYF. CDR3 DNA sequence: TGTGCCAGCAGCCGCCCTACTAGCGGGAAAGGCGAGCAGTACTTC.

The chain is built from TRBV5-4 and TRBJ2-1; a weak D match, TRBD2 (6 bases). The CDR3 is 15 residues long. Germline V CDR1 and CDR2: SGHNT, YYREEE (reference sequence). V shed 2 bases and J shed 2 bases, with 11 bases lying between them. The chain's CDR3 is CASSLGVAAYNEQFF. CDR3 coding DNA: TGTGCCAGCAGCTTAGGAGTAGCGGCCTACAATGAGCAGTTCTTC.

The chain's CDR3 is CASGLTGQEQYF. The CDR3 DNA reads TGTGCCAGCGGTCTGACAGGGCAAGAGCAGTACTTC. The J gene is TRBJ2-7, the V gene TRBV28; 7 nucleotides agree with TRBD1. J gave up 7 bases and V 8 bases, and 8 bases lay outside the gene matches. Per germline, CDR1 MDHEN and CDR2 SYDVKM. CDR3 length: 12 residues.

This chain's CDR3 is CASSWGTGIDTQYF. The CDR3 DNA is TGTGCCAGCAGTTGGGGGACAGGGATAGATACGCAGTATTTT. The genes are TRBV6-5 and TRBJ2-3, with TRBD1 matching 9 bases. From germline, CDR1 is MNHEY and CDR2 SVGAGI. V lost 4 bases and J lost 5; bases outside the gene matches: 4. The CDR3 sequence is 14 residues long.

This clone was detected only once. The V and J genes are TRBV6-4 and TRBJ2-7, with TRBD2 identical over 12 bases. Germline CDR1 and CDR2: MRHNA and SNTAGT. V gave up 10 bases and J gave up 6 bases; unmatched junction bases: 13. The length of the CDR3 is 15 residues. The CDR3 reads CATGLAGFGLCEQYF. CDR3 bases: TGTGCCACAGGACTAGCGGGGTTCGGTTTGTGCGAGCAGTACTTC.